This TCR beta chain came from a study of T-cell reconstitution after alpha-beta-depleted transplantation in children. This CDR3 comprises 15 residues. Trimming removed 4 bases from V and 4 bases from J, with 16 bases in between. CDR1 LNHDA and CDR2 SQIVND come from the germline V gene (reference sequence). This clonotype turned up a few times. As it was prepared, the TCRbeta library received unique molecular identifiers. TCRdb used MiXCR to reprocess the PCR reads, holding one entry per CDR3 protein. The sample carries around 90,000 distinct CDR3 sequences, less than 20% recorded once. The sample in question was PBMCs, mostly from graft donor cells, obtained 180 days after TCRalphabeta/CD19-depleted stem cell transplant. The chain combines TRBV19 with TRBJ1-1; D possibly corresponds to TRBD1 (6 bases). The sequence was obtained from a male patient aged 2-15 years who had a stem cell transplant for acute lymphoblastic leukemia, so the T cells may come from the graft donor. The CDR3 DNA reads TGTGCCAGTAGTAAACCGCGGGGGCCTCTCACTGAAGCTTTCTTT. Its protein product is CASSKPRGPLTEAFF.